Sequencing of this T cell receptor beta chain was carried out in a study of neurological immune-mediated disorders (dated by TCRdb to the late 2010s). Describing the broader study: Peripheral blood TCR-beta repertoires from patients with HTLV-I-associated myelopathy (HAM/TSP), patients with multiple sclerosis, and healthy controls were compared in the study using UMI-based sequencing. The approximately 100 TCR-beta libraries included longitudinal samples, technical triplicates and paired sorted CD4+ and CD8+ T-cell subsets alongside PBMC samples. The cohort comprised 60 to 75 subjects: 14 HAM/TSP patients, approximately 34 multiple sclerosis patients and about 20 healthy controls.

Overall study outcomes, separate from this receptor: Across subjects, expanded clones never shared an identical CDR3 amino acid sequence, which suggests that the TCR-beta repertoires in every group were private. TCR clonal expansion was greatest in HAM/TSP patients and smallest in MS patients, who ranked below even healthy controls.

Measured from the cysteine to the phenylalanine, the CDR3 is 15 residues long. The DNA shown is the 45-base CDR3, in frame from base 1. Taken from the germline V gene, the CDR1 and CDR2 loops are SGHRS and YFSETQ. Trimming costs V 0 bases and J 0 bases, and their ends lie 7 bases apart. Healthy controls were blood bank volunteers in Maryland, USA. Unsorted PBMC libraries were generated from 2 million PBMCs stored in RNAlater at -80 °C until RNA extraction. Peripheral blood was subjected to Ficoll-Hypaque density gradient centrifugation to isolate PBMCs, which were then cryopreserved in liquid nitrogen. Relative to its sample, this clonotype is medium-sized (0.01 to 0.1%). The specificity of this receptor is unknown. No per-base quality is available; no much larger clone lies one base away. cDNA was synthesized by template-switch 5'RACE using a primer with a 10-nucleotide random unique molecular identifier that tagged each TCR transcript. Each sequencing run produced over 190 million TCR-beta sequences covering 15-18 subjects. The RNeasy kit was used for extraction of total RNA. The KAPA Real-time Library Amplification kit was used to amplify TCR-beta VDJ regions with primers targeting the TCR constant region and the 5'RACE anchor. A first PCR added sample indexes and Illumina adaptors, after which a second PCR increased the library yield. After purification with Ampure beads, the TCR product of roughly 650 bp was size-selected on a 2% E-gel SizeSelection system. Before pooling, library quality was assessed on a Bioanalyzer, concentration was determined with Qubit, and library quantification was performed with the Kapa Library Quantification kit. Libraries were sequenced paired-end 2 x 150 bp on an Illumina HiSeq 2500. To increase sequence diversity, roughly 24-30% phiX was spiked into each library pool. Per the source publication's procedure: The UMI-based MiGEC pipeline processed quality-filtered reads and removed over 80% of raw TCR sequences during error correction. IMGT germline references were used for alignment of VDJ genes, and clonotypes were defined by a unique CDR3 amino acid sequence together with V-J genes. Clonal expansion, Shannon diversity, and CDR3 relatedness (CalcPairwiseDistances, ClusterSamples) were evaluated with VDJtools, and phylogenetic trees were built with CLCbio workbench. Using coefficient-of-variation modelling across technical triplicates, the study counted a clone as expanded if it had at least 8 unique UMIs. The public reads were quality trimmed at Q25 with fastp and then assembled into clones with MiXCR by TCRdb, keeping productive beta chains. Rows with one shared CDR3 protein collapse into an entry with the most common genes and DNA. None of the V and J calls come from the authors' own analysis; TCRdb made them. This sample is represented by some 79,000 distinct CDR3 sequences; 13% to 15% of them were singletons. Roughly 6.8% of the sample belongs to the ten largest clones.

Recombination joined TRBV5-1 with TRBJ1-5; D gene: possibly TRBD1, on 5 matching bases. The receptor was isolated from a woman between 50 and 59 years old in good health. What was sequenced was PBMCs. This receptor has the CDR3 CASSLGTNSNQPQHF. At the DNA level, the sequence is TGCGCCAGCAGCTTGGGGACAAATAGCAATCAGCCCCAGCATTTT. With the portions outside the CDR3 filled from the reference TRBV5-1 and TRBJ1-5 genes, the complete variable region becomes KAGVTQTPRYLIKTRGQQVTLSCSPISGHRSVSWYQQTPGQGLQFLFEYFSETQRNKGNFPGRFSGRQFSNSRSEMNVSTLELGDSALYLCASSLGTNSNQPQHFGDGTRLSIL.